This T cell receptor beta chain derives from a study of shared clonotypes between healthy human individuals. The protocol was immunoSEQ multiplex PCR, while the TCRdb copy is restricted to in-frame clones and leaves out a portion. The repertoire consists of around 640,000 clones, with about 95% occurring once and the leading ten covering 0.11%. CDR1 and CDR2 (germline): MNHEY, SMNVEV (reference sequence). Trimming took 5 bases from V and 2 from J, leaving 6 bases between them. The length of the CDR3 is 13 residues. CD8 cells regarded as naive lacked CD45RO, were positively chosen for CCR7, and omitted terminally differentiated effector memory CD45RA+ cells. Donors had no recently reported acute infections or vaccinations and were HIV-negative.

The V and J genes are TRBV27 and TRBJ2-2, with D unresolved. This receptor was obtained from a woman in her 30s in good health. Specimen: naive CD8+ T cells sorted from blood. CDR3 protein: CASSPVNTGELFF. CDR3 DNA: TGTGCCAGCAGTCCAGTAAACACCGGGGAGCTGTTTTTT.